The T cell receptor (beta chain) under discussion was sequenced for a study of blood T cells in healthy people across ages. Trimming took 4 bases from V and 2 from J; bases not matched to a gene: 4. The CDR3 runs to 16 residues. Looked up from germline, CDR1 is SEHNR and CDR2 is FQNEAQ (reference sequence). In this sample, this clonotype turned up a few times. What it recognizes is unknown. Study-level findings and limits: Strong correlation linked observed beta diversity and percent naive T cells. Older individuals had lower TCR beta diversity per million T cells (the decline was roughly linear).

The second PCR ran about 6 to 12 cycles with a sample-barcoded 5' primer and J-beta primers. Unique molecular identifiers of 12 random nucleotides labeled each cDNA. A single record per CDR3 protein comes from TCRdb applying MiXCR to the 5' RACE reads. The sample holds more than 1,400,000 distinct CDR3 sequences, roughly 40% seen once. Sequencing was done on a sample of blood. The sequence came from a woman between 18 and 29 years old in good health. The chain has TRBV7-9 and TRBJ2-4, with 11 bases fitting TRBD2. CDR3 coding DNA: TGTGCCAGCAGCTACGGGACTAGCGGAACCAAAAACATTCAGTACTTC. This gives the protein CASSYGTSGTKNIQYF.